This T cell receptor (beta chain) stems from a study of control samples from healthy donors and cancer patients. The germline V gene encodes CDR1 LNHDA and CDR2 SQIVND (reference sequence). Trimming took 1 base from V and 2 from J; bases not matched to a gene: 6. The CDR3 is 17 residues long. Generated by immunoSEQ multiplex PCR, the TCRdb table keeps only in-frame clones and is missing some. The table records 400,000 to 450,000 clones, more than 80% of them present only once. This clonotype was sampled from a man aged 35-49 years with head and neck cancer. This chain connects TRBV19 to TRBJ1-1; 11 nucleotides agree with TRBD1. Input material: PBMCs. CDR3 nucleotides: TGTGCCAGTAGTATAGCCGCCGGGACAGGGGGAAACACTGAAGCTTTCTTT. This gives the protein CASSIAAGTGGNTEAFF.